This T cell receptor (beta chain) was captured in a study of neurological immune-mediated disorders. TCRdb processed the 5' RACE reads anew with MiXCR; each CDR3 protein has one entry. The table shows tens of thousands of distinct CDR3 sequences, with around 14% occurring only once. Germline lookup yields CDR1 SGHRS and CDR2 YFSETQ. The CDR3 covers 14 residues. Findings and caveats of the study: The study found no CDR3 amino acid sequences shared by expanded clones across subjects, suggesting private repertoires in all groups. Expansion of TCR clones was greatest in HTLV-1-associated myelopathy and smallest in multiple sclerosis, where it fell below that of healthy controls.

Serving as healthy controls were blood bank volunteers based in Maryland, USA. For the unsorted libraries, 2 million PBMCs stored at -80 C served as input. This clonotype was seen at least ten times. The antigen is undetermined. Being one base from a much bigger clone, this may be a read error. The sequenced sample was PBMCs. The TCR comes from a woman in her 50s in good health. J is TRBJ2-3 and V is TRBV5-1; tentative D call: TRBD1 (5 bases). The CDR3 sequence: CTSTLTRATDTQYF. The CDR3 nucleotides read TGCACCAGCACCCTTACCAGGGCGACAGATACGCAGTATTTT.